A single TCR beta chain is shown here with its context. Repertoires were generated with immunoSEQ multiplex PCR, while TCRdb's copy carries only in-frame clones and drops some. The sample consists of around 320,000 clones, around 83% of them appearing once. This entry comes from a study of Ad26.COV2.S vaccination and SARS-CoV-2 variants. Study in general: Among those in the COV1001 Ad26.COV2.S trial arm was the donor.

CDR3 length: 11 residues. Germline V gene data show CDR1 as SNHLY and CDR2 as FYNNEI. Trimming left V 1 base short and J 9 bases short, with 7 bases between. Treatment denoted: 19 received Ad26.COV2.S at low or high dose, single or two shots; about 5 received placebo; per-sample allocation not given. Samples came from day 63 after the first vaccine or placebo injection. V gene TRBV2 combines with J gene TRBJ2-7; D remains unclear. The sequences come from peripheral blood, collected in a trial of Ad26.COV2.S vaccine versus placebo. The sequence was collected from a person between 18 and 65 years old who received the Ad26.COV2.S COVID-19 vaccine or a placebo. The CDR3 sequence: CASSEDTGQYF. CDR3 in DNA: TGTGCCAGCAGTGAAGACACGGGGCAGTACTTC.